This entry describes one TCR beta chain. Antigen specificity is unknown. The sample originates from a study of cytotoxic CD8 clonotypes in ibrutinib-treated CLL. Study-level information: Response samples were taken after a median of roughly 11 months on treatment, range 6 to 36.

CDR3 length: 16 residues. Germline assignment: CDR1 MNHEY and CDR2 SVGAGI. Trimming took 0 bases from V and 2 from J; bases not matched to a gene: 5. Study outcomes and limitations: Clonality increased at ibrutinib response, then returned toward baseline at progression.

Measured with immunoSEQ multiplex PCR; TCRdb has only the in-frame clones, and not every one. The sample yields fewer than 400,000 clones, roughly two thirds seen once. The sequencing here drew on PBMCs, taken after 36 months of ibrutinib treatment. The J gene is TRBJ2-5, the V gene TRBV6-5; 8 bases map to TRBD1. This TCR was recovered from a human donor with chronic lymphocytic leukemia. For the CDR3, the DNA is TGTGCCAGCAGTTACTCGATTGACAGGGGACAAGAGACCCAGTACTTC. This translates into CASSYSIDRGQETQYF.